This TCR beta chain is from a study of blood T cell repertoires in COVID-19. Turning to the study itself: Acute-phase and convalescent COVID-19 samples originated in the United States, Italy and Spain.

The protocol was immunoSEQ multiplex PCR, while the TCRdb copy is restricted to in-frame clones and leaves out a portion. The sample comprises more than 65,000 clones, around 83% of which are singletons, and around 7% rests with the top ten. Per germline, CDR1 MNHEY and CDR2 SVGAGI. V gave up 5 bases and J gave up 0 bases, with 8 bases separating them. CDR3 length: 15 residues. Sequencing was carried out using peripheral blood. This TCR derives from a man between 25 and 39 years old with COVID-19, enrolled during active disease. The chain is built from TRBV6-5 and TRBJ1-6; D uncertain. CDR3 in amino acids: CASSPERSYNSPLHF. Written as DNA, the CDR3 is TGTGCCAGCAGTCCCGAGCGCTCCTATAATTCACCCCTCCACTTT.